One sample yielded the 20 T cell receptor beta chains listed below, sequenced in a study of blood T cell repertoires in COVID-19. The protocol was immunoSEQ multiplex PCR, while the TCRdb copy is restricted to in-frame clones and leaves out a portion. Of about 55,000 clones listed, approximately 90% are singletons. The sample consisted of peripheral blood. The receptors were sampled from a middle-aged man with acute or convalescent COVID-19.

V and J are TRBV6-6 and TRBJ2-5; 8 positions match TRBD1. The CDR3 has 14 residues. Looked up from germline, CDR1 is MNHNY and CDR2 is SVGAGI (reference sequence). V dropped 5 bases and J dropped 2; count of bases not matched to a gene: 4. CDR3 protein: CASSRWTGQETQYF. DNA for the CDR3: TGTGCCAGCAGTAGATGGACAGGGCAAGAGACCCAGTACTTC.

The gene calls are TRBV4-3 and TRBJ1-5; D ambiguous. CDR3 size: 15 residues. The germline V gene has CDR1 LGHNA and CDR2 YSLEER. The V end was cut by 0 bases, the J end by 9 bases, with 15 bases between. The CDR3 loop is CASSQDIRLSGPQHF. CDR3 in DNA: TGCGCCAGCAGCCAAGATATCAGGCTCTCCGGGCCCCAGCATTTT.

The J gene is TRBJ2-1, the V gene TRBV20-1; TRBD2 matches at 10 bases. The V and J ends lost 3 bases and 6 bases, in that order; junction bases with no gene match: 11. Looked up from germline, CDR1 is DFQATT and CDR2 is SNEGSKA (reference sequence). The CDR3 sequence is 16 residues long. For the CDR3, the DNA is TGCAGTGCTAGTGGGCTTACTAGCGGGGCATCCAATGAGCAGTTCTTC. This gives the protein CSASGLTSGASNEQFF.

The V and J genes are TRBV10-3 and TRBJ2-1; possible D gene TRBD2, 6 bases. The V end was cut by 4 bases, the J end by 8 bases, with 15 bases between. Germline V gene data show CDR1 as ENHRY and CDR2 as SYGVKD. This CDR3 is built from 14 residues. The CDR3 DNA reads TGTGCCATCAGTGCCAGTCGATCGGGGGATGAGCAGTTCTTC. This sequence encodes CAISASRSGDEQFF.

J is TRBJ1-2 and V is TRBV5-1; 7 bases fit TRBD1. The germline gives CDR1 SGHRS, CDR2 YFSETQ. The CDR3 totals 14 residues. Trimming cost V 0 bases and J 7 bases; bases outside gene matches: 6. As DNA, the CDR3 is TGCGCCAGCAGCTTGGAGGCCAGGGGGTTTGGCTACACCTTC. This translates into CASSLEARGFGYTF.

The rearrangement links TRBV10-3 to TRBJ2-5, with TRBD2 matching over 12 bases. CDR1 and CDR2 (germline): ENHRY, SYGVKD. The CDR3 has 15 residues. The V segment lost 4 bases and the J segment 5 bases; nucleotides outside the gene matches: 5. The CDR3 region is CAISGRTSGIETQYF. The CDR3, as DNA: TGTGCCATCAGTGGGAGGACTAGCGGGATCGAGACCCAGTACTTC.

This rearrangement joins TRBV6-6 to TRBJ2-1; TRBD2 is a possible D gene (5 bases). The ends were cut back, 0 bases at V and 6 bases at J, with 9 bases in the middle. In germline, CDR1 is MNHNY, CDR2 SVGAGI (reference sequence). The CDR3 extends over 14 amino acids. The CDR3 reads CASSYSGRGNEQFF. The CDR3 coding sequence is TGTGCCAGCAGTTACTCCGGCCGGGGCAATGAGCAGTTCTTC.

For this clone: The same CDR3 arises from other DNA sequences in this sample as well. V gene TRBV7-9 combines with J gene TRBJ2-1; 9 bases line up with TRBD2. The CDR3 consists of 16 residues. Germline CDR1 is SEHNR and CDR2 is FQNEAQ (reference sequence). With 0 bases clipped from V and 1 base from J, the junction kept 1 base outside the gene matches. The DNA for the CDR3 is TGTGCCAGCAGCTTAGCCCTAGCGGGATCCTACAATGAGCAGTTCTTC. Translation: CASSLALAGSYNEQFF.

The rearrangement links TRBV7-8 to TRBJ2-7; TRBD2 agrees at 14 bases. The length of the CDR3 is 21 residues. J lost 1 base, V lost 5 bases, and 19 bases had no gene match. Germline V gene lookup returns CDR1 SGHVS and CDR2 FQNEAQ. Written as DNA, the CDR3 is TGTGCCAGCAGCCCTCACAGGGGTCGACTAGCGGGAGGGCCCAGATCCTACGAGCAGTACTTC. Translated, it gives CASSPHRGRLAGGPRSYEQYF.

The rearrangement links TRBV5-6 to TRBJ2-1; TRBD2 matches 8 bases. There are 15 residues in the CDR3. The germline V gene encodes CDR1 SGHDT and CDR2 YYEEEE. The V and J ends lost 0 bases and 3 bases, in that order; junction bases with no gene match: 2. CDR3: CASSLGTSGYNEQFF. The DNA for the CDR3 is TGTGCCAGCAGCTTGGGCACTAGCGGCTACAATGAGCAGTTCTTC.

The chain has TRBV7-2 and TRBJ1-3; D is uncertain. V was shortened by 5 bases and J by 2 bases, with 10 bases between the two germline ends. The CDR3 runs 14 residues. CDR1 is SGHTA and CDR2 is FQGNSA in the germline V gene. The CDR3 DNA reads TGTGCCAGCAGCCGCGGGAGGACTGGAAACACCATATATTTT. Its protein is CASSRGRTGNTIYF.

The V and J genes are TRBV24-1 and TRBJ1-5; D uncertain. The germline V gene encodes CDR1 KGHDR and CDR2 SFDVKD. Trimming shortened V by 3 bases and J by 7 bases, and 9 bases separated the two germline ends. This CDR3 comprises 13 residues. The DNA for the CDR3 is TGTGCCACCAGTGATGCGGGGAGGCAGCCCCAGCATTTT. Its protein product is CATSDAGRQPQHF.

V gene TRBV6-5 combines with J gene TRBJ1-3; D unresolved. CDR3 size: 12 residues. The germline V gene encodes CDR1 MNHEY and CDR2 SVGAGI. V was shortened by 5 bases and J by 9 bases, with 11 bases between the two germline ends. This CDR3 is CASSPGGGTIYF. In nucleotides, the CDR3 is TGTGCCAGCAGTCCAGGTGGTGGCACCATATATTTT.

The V and J genes are TRBV18 and TRBJ1-4; D gene unclear. This CDR3 has 14 residues. Germline-derived CDR1 and CDR2 are KGHSH and LQKENI. The V end was cut by 6 bases, the J end by 1 base, with 9 bases between. CDR3 in DNA: TGTGCCAGCTCGCCCTCAGTAACTAATGAAAAACTGTTTTTT. This gives the protein CASSPSVTNEKLFF.

This clone was seen just once. The chain is built from TRBV30 and TRBJ1-2; D is unresolved. Germline V CDR1 and CDR2: GTSNPN, SVGIG (reference sequence). The CDR3 spans 15 residues. Trimming removed 2 bases at V and 9 bases at J, with 22 bases between. The CDR3 coding sequence is TGTGCCTGGAGTCCCCGTTCGGGGAACATTCGGAGCTACACCTTC. Translated: CAWSPRSGNIRSYTF.

The chain couples TRBV18 to TRBJ1-1, with D maybe TRBD1 (5 bases). V lost 4 bases and J 6 bases, leaving 9 bases between the germline ends. The CDR3 totals 12 residues. Germline lookup yields CDR1 KGHSH and CDR2 LQKENI. In nucleotides, the CDR3 is TGTGCCAGCTCACAGGGGCGGCCTGAAGCTTTCTTT. Protein sequence: CASSQGRPEAFF.

This chain joins TRBV7-9 and TRBJ2-7; D uncertain. The V end lost 5 bases, the J end lost 3 bases, and 8 bases lay between the germline ends. From germline, CDR1 is SEHNR and CDR2 FQNEAQ (reference sequence). The length of the CDR3 is 12 residues. The CDR3: CASSPRGYEQYF. CDR3 bases: TGTGCCAGCAGCCCAAGAGGCTACGAGCAGTACTTC.

This clone has only one observation. The chain is built from TRBV30 and TRBJ2-4; D gene ambiguous. Trimming cost V 3 bases and J 0 bases, with 12 bases left between them. Looked up from germline, CDR1 is GTSNPN and CDR2 is SVGIG (reference sequence). The CDR3 has 15 residues. CDR3 region: CAWSRLHIAKNIQYF. CDR3 nucleotide sequence: TGTGCCTGGAGCCGCTTACATATAGCCAAAAACATTCAGTACTTC.

V gene TRBV18 combines with J gene TRBJ1-4; D remains ambiguous. The V end lost 2 bases, the J end lost 10 bases, and 8 bases lay between the germline ends. The CDR3 consists of 12 residues. Germline assignment: CDR1 KGHSH and CDR2 LQKENI. CDR3 region: CASSPEGGKLFF. CDR3 DNA sequence: TGTGCCAGCTCACCAGAGGGTGGAAAACTGTTTTTT.

V and J are TRBV2 and TRBJ2-1; D perhaps matches TRBD2 (6 bases). Trimming removed 6 bases from V and 0 bases from J, with 12 bases in between. Germline lookup yields CDR1 SNHLY and CDR2 FYNNEI. This CDR3 has 15 residues. CDR3 protein: CASSLGTSSYNEQFF. In DNA, the CDR3 is TGTGCCAGCAGCCTAGGGACTTCCTCCTACAATGAGCAGTTCTTC.